These T cell receptor beta chains were read from a single sample in a study of T cells in Graves' hyperthyroidism and ophthalmopathy. TCRdb re-called the multiplex PCR reads through MiXCR, storing one row per CDR3 protein. The data contain hundreds of thousands of distinct CDR3 sequences, around 13% of them singletons. Sequencing was done on a sample of blood. The source of these receptors is a woman between 18 and 30 years old with Graves' hyperthyroidism. The CDR3 runs from the conserved cysteine through the conserved F or W. The D gene is left open where the match is weak. Expanded clones are given a class, and other clones once, few, many or no size at all.

j_gene: TRBJ2-1; v_gene: TRBV2; len: 15; abundance: many; d_gene: -; CDR3nt: TGTGCCAGCAGTGAACTGACTGGGCTATACAATGAGCAGTTCTTC; CDR3aa: CASSELTGLYNEQFF
j_gene: TRBJ2-1; v_gene: TRBV12-3/TRBV12-4; len: 13; abundance: -; d_gene: TRBD2; CDR3nt: TGTGCCAGCAGGTCCGGGACTATCAATGAGCAGTTCTTC; CDR3aa: CASRSGTINEQFF
j_gene: TRBJ1-2; v_gene: TRBV20-1; len: 11; abundance: many; d_gene: -; CDR3nt: TGCAGTGCCCCACGGGATTATGGCTACACCTTC; CDR3aa: CSAPRDYGYTF
j_gene: TRBJ1-1; v_gene: TRBV7-9; len: 13; abundance: -; d_gene: -; CDR3nt: TGTGCCAGCATCCCATGGGGGGGCACTGAAGCTTTCTTT; CDR3aa: CASIPWGGTEAFF
j_gene: TRBJ2-5; v_gene: TRBV28; len: 14; abundance: many; d_gene: -; CDR3nt: TGTGCCAGCAGCTTAGTTGGCAGACAAGAGACCCAGTACTTC; CDR3aa: CASSLVGRQETQYF
j_gene: TRBJ2-7; v_gene: TRBV11-3; len: 14; abundance: many; d_gene: -; CDR3nt: TGTGCCAGCAGCTTCGGGAGAGATCGCTACGAGCAGTACTTC; CDR3aa: CASSFGRDRYEQYF
j_gene: TRBJ1-1; v_gene: TRBV20-1; len: 13; abundance: many; d_gene: -; CDR3nt: TGCAGTGCTTCCAATACAGGGAAGACTGAAGCTTTCTTT; CDR3aa: CSASNTGKTEAFF
j_gene: TRBJ1-6; v_gene: TRBV20-1; len: 11; abundance: few; d_gene: -; CDR3nt: TGCAGTGCTAGAAAAGGCGGAAATCTCCACTTT; CDR3aa: CSARKGGNLHF
j_gene: TRBJ2-3; v_gene: TRBV3-1; len: 12; abundance: many; d_gene: -; CDR3nt: TGTGCCAGCAGCCAAGCCACAGATACGCAGTATTTT; CDR3aa: CASSQATDTQYF
j_gene: TRBJ2-7; v_gene: TRBV29-1; len: 15; abundance: -; d_gene: TRBD2; CDR3nt: TGCAGCGCCTCCCGGGGCGGGACTAGCGGCTACGAGCAGTACTTC; CDR3aa: CSASRGGTSGYEQYF
j_gene: TRBJ2-7; v_gene: TRBV12-3/TRBV12-4; len: 13; abundance: many; d_gene: -; CDR3nt: TGTGCCAGCAGGGGTGGACCCTCCTACGAGCAGTACTTC; CDR3aa: CASRGGPSYEQYF
j_gene: TRBJ2-1; v_gene: TRBV2; len: 14; abundance: many; d_gene: -; CDR3nt: TGTGCCAGCAGTGGGTTTTTGGGATTCGATGAGCAGTTCTTC; CDR3aa: CASSGFLGFDEQFF